The 27 T cell receptor beta chains below were found in one sample sequenced in a study of CD8+CD57+ T cells in acquired aplastic anemia. The sequenced patients had an expansion of CD8+CD57+ cells seen by flow cytometry. According to the study, genomic DNA was the template for TCR beta VDJ and CDR3 profiling. TCRdb reprocessed the reads via MiXCR and lists one record per CDR3 protein. Of about 160,000 distinct CDR3 sequences listed, about 64% are singletons. Sequences were obtained from sorted CD4+, CD8+, or CD8+CD57+ T cells (not recorded which) from PBMCs. The receptors stem from a human donor with aplastic anemia.

The chain combines TRBV20-1 with TRBJ2-1; the match to TRBD2 covers 13 bases. The CDR3 loop spans 14 amino acids. V dropped 6 bases and J dropped 6; count of bases not matched to a gene: 5. Germline lookup yields CDR1 DFQATT and CDR2 SNEGSKA (reference sequence). The CDR3, as DNA: TGCAGTGCACGGACTAGCGGGAGAGGCAATGAGCAGTTCTTC. Protein: CSARTSGRGNEQFF.

The chain is built from TRBV24-1 and TRBJ2-7; TRBD1 is a possible D gene (6 bases). The CDR3 loop spans 18 amino acids. The V gene's germline CDR1 is KGHDR and CDR2 SFDVKD. The V end was cut by 0 bases, the J end by 2 bases, with 19 bases between. CDR3 nucleotide sequence: TGTGCCACCAGTGATTTGCATGGGGGCTTGGAGATCGCCTACGAGCAGTACTTC. It is translated as CATSDLHGGLEIAYEQYF.

Of note for this clonotype: At one of its ends the junction is not consistent with the germline gene, which may arise from a read error. This chain links TRBV20-1 with TRBJ2-7; 7 bases line up with TRBD2. CDR3 size: 15 residues. Germline V gives CDR1 DFQATT, CDR2 SNEGSKA (reference sequence). The chain's CDR3 is CSATRGSLGSYEHYF. In DNA form, the CDR3 reads TGCAGTGCAACCCGCGGGAGCCTGGGGTCCTACGAGCATTACTTC.

V is TRBV15 and J is TRBJ2-1; D is unclear. V lost 10 bases to trimming and J lost 0 bases, with 16 bases between them. CDR3 length equals 15 residues. Germline CDR1 LNHNV, CDR2 YYDKDF (reference sequence). CDR3 nucleotide sequence: TGTGCCAGCAGACAAGCAGTTAGCTCCTACAATGAGCAGTTCTTC. This gives the protein CASRQAVSSYNEQFF.

In this sample, this clonotype turned up once. The chain combines TRBV20-1 with TRBJ2-3; the D is unclear. V gave up 1 base and J gave up 7 bases, with 9 bases separating them. The CDR3 consists of 12 residues. Germline V gives CDR1 DFQATT, CDR2 SNEGSKA (reference sequence). DNA for the CDR3: TGCAGTGCTAGAGGTCTACCCTATACGCAGTATTTT. Translated, it gives CSARGLPYTQYF.

In the case of this clonotype: Relative to the germline gene, one junction end is altered; a read error may explain this. The rearrangement joins TRBV6-4 to TRBJ2-5; D unresolved. The CDR3 covers 16 residues. The germline V gene has CDR1 MRHNA and CDR2 SNTAGT. CDR3 in DNA: TGTGCCACCAGTGATCTGCCCAGACCCAGGAGCGAGACCCAGTACTTC. Translated: CATSDLPRPRSETQYF.

The V gene is TRBV7-6, the J gene TRBJ2-7; D may be TRBD2 (5 bases). The last part of the DNA fits TRBJ2-5 better; the J call may be wrong. Germline V gives CDR1 SGHVS, CDR2 FNYEAQ. This CDR3 is 14 amino acids long. This chain's CDR3 is CASSLALPGETQYF. The CDR3 DNA follows: TGTGCCAGCAGCTTAGCGCTGCCGGGGGAGACCCAGTACTTC.

This sequence joins TRBV7-2 and TRBJ2-7; 9 bases line up with TRBD2. The CDR3 is made up of 16 amino acids. Germline trimming cut 1 base from V and 3 bases from J; bases unmatched to any gene: 7. Germline V gene lookup returns CDR1 SGHTA and CDR2 FQGNSA. In DNA, the CDR3 is TGTGCCAGCAGCTTAGTAGCGGGGGCCGAATTCTACGAGCAGTACTTC. Protein sequence: CASSLVAGAEFYEQYF.

The gene calls are TRBV12-3 or TRBV12-4 and TRBJ1-6; D is ambiguous. With 4 bases removed from V and 0 bases from J, the gap between germline ends came to 10 bases. CDR3 length: 16 residues. The CDR3 sequence: CASSSPQSSYNSPLHF. The CDR3 bases are TGTGCCAGCAGTTCTCCCCAAAGCTCCTATAATTCACCCCTCCACTTT.

The chain employs TRBV20-1 and TRBJ2-7; tentatively, D is TRBD1 (5 bases). The V end was cut by 2 bases, the J end by 2 bases, with 10 bases between. The CDR3 runs 13 residues. CDR1 and CDR2 from the germline V gene are DFQATT and SNEGSKA (reference sequence). In DNA, the CDR3 is TGCAGTGCTAGAAAGGGGATGGCCTACGAGCAGTACTTC. Its protein product is CSARKGMAYEQYF.

V usage is TRBV6-4 and J usage is TRBJ2-5, with D possibly TRBD1 on 6 matching bases. The CDR3 runs to 13 residues. Trimming took off 3 bases at V and 4 bases at J, with 9 bases between the two ends. Looked up from germline, CDR1 is MRHNA and CDR2 is SNTAGT. CDR3 sequence: CASSEDSTETQYF. DNA of the CDR3: TGTGCCAGCAGTGAGGACAGCACAGAGACCCAGTACTTC.

The genes are TRBV2 and TRBJ2-3; D may be TRBD2 (6 bases). Between the trimmed V and J ends, which lost 4 bases and 2 bases, there was a span of 10 bases. In germline, CDR1 is SNHLY, CDR2 FYNNEI. This CDR3 contains 14 residues. The CDR3 DNA sequence: TGTGCCAGCAGTGGACGCGGGGTCACAGATACGCAGTATTTT. Translation gives CASSGRGVTDTQYF. Full variable domain (remainder filled in from reference TRBV2 and TRBJ2-3): EPEVTQTPSHQVTQMGQEVILRCVPISNHLYFYWYRQILGQKVEFLVSFYNNEISEKSEIFDDQFSVERPDGSNFTLKIRSTKLEDSAMYFCASSGRGVTDTQYFGPGTRLTVL.

The V call is TRBV30, the J call TRBJ2-2; D uncertain. Germline V gives CDR1 GTSNPN, CDR2 SVGIG (reference sequence). Between the trimmed V and J ends, which lost 0 bases and 3 bases, there was a span of 11 bases. The CDR3 covers 15 residues. The CDR3 sequence: CAWSVLARDTGELFF. CDR3 sequence (DNA): TGTGCCTGGAGTGTATTAGCTCGTGACACCGGGGAGCTGTTTTTT.

For this clonotype: This sequence may be a read error, since a much larger clone differs from it by one base. The rearrangement uses TRBV19 and TRBJ2-1; maybe TRBD2 (5 bases). The CDR3 sequence is 16 residues long. Germline V gives CDR1 LNHDA, CDR2 SQIVND (reference sequence). For the CDR3, the DNA is TGTACCAGTAGTATAGATTCGGGGTATTACTACAATGAGCAGTTCTTC. It translates to CTSSIDSGYYYNEQFF.

The chain combines TRBV11-3 with TRBJ2-2; the D gene is possibly TRBD2 (5 bases). This CDR3 contains 15 residues. Germline assignment: CDR1 SGHNT and CDR2 YENEEA. Trimming took 4 bases from V and 7 from J, leaving 16 bases between them. The CDR3 sequence is CASSSGIPGDGELFF. DNA of the CDR3: TGTGCCAGCAGCTCCGGGATTCCCGGGGACGGGGAGCTGTTTTTT.

The chain combines TRBV19 with TRBJ2-7; tentative D call: TRBD1 (5 bases). The CDR3 is 13 amino acids. The germline V gene has CDR1 LNHDA and CDR2 SQIVND (reference sequence). Trimming pared 3 bases from V and 3 bases from J, leaving 9 bases between. CDR3 residues: CASSIRQGYEQYF. The CDR3 nucleotides read TGTGCCAGTAGTATTCGTCAGGGCTACGAGCAGTACTTC.

The chain carries TRBV7-2 and TRBJ1-2; a weak D match, TRBD1 (5 bases). The V and J ends lost 2 bases and 8 bases respectively, with 12 bases between them. The CDR3 contains 13 residues. Germline CDR1 SGHTA, CDR2 FQGNSA. For the CDR3, the DNA is TGTGCCAGCAGCTTATCGGGACGCCGGGGCTACACCTTC. Translated, it gives CASSLSGRRGYTF.

CDR3 sequence: CASSLGQPSSYEQYF. CDR3 nucleotide sequence: TGTGCCAGCAGCCTAGGACAGCCGAGCTCCTACGAGCAGTACTTC. The rearrangement joins TRBV11-2 to TRBJ2-7; D might be TRBD1 (6 bases). V lost 5 bases and J lost 0, with 14 bases in between. Germline CDR1 is SGHAT and CDR2 is FQNNGV. The CDR3 sequence is 15 residues long.

The V gene is TRBV5-5, the J gene TRBJ2-2; D may be TRBD1 (5 bases). The CDR3 has 16 residues. Per the germline V gene, CDR1 is SGHKS and CDR2 is YYEKEE (reference sequence). Trimming took 6 bases from V and 3 from J, leaving 18 bases between them. CDR3 in amino acids: CASTKPGRVDTGELFF. For the CDR3, the DNA is TGTGCCAGCACCAAACCCGGCAGGGTGGACACCGGGGAGCTGTTTTTT.

The gene calls are TRBV7-3 and TRBJ2-3, with 10 bases identical to TRBD2. The CDR3 consists of 14 residues. The junction had 5 bases not matched to a gene; V was cut back by 5 bases and J by 6 bases. Germline lookup yields CDR1 SGHTA and CDR2 FQGTGA. CDR3 loop: CASSPAGGEDTQYF. The CDR3 nucleotides are TGTGCCAGCAGCCCAGCGGGAGGGGAGGATACGCAGTATTTT.

This chain connects TRBV10-3 to TRBJ1-3; tentative D call: TRBD1 (6 bases). Trimming removed 6 bases at V and 2 bases at J, with 11 bases between. The CDR3 is made up of 14 amino acids. The germline CDR1 and CDR2 sequences are ENHRY and SYGVKD. CDR3 region: CAIRFTGTGNTIYF. CDR3 coding DNA: TGTGCCATCAGGTTCACAGGGACTGGAAACACCATATATTTT.

The rearrangement links TRBV3-1 to TRBJ2-2, with no clear D. The CDR3 sequence is 14 residues long. The germline V gene encodes CDR1 LGHDT and CDR2 YNNKEL (reference sequence). Trimming took off 1 base at V and 1 base at J, with 4 bases between the two ends. The CDR3 sequence is CASSQGGNTGELFF. DNA of the CDR3: TGTGCCAGCAGCCAAGGTGGGAACACCGGGGAGCTGTTTTTT.

This clonotype was picked up one time. The gene calls are TRBV20-1 and TRBJ2-1; D remains unclear. V was pared by 4 bases and J by 6 bases, with 7 bases between. Per germline, CDR1 DFQATT and CDR2 SNEGSKA (reference sequence). This CDR3 has 11 residues. The CDR3 DNA sequence: TGCAGTGCTACTCTTGGCAATGAGCAGTTCTTC. Its protein product is CSATLGNEQFF.

V is TRBV10-3 and J is TRBJ1-2; the match to TRBD1 covers 8 bases. The trim removed 6 bases at V and 5 bases at J, leaving 5 bases unmatched. The V gene's germline CDR1 is ENHRY and CDR2 SYGVKD. This CDR3 is built from 13 residues. CDR3 in amino acids: CAIRQGGLYGYTF. The DNA of the CDR3 is TGTGCCATCAGACAGGGGGGATTGTATGGCTACACCTTC.

This clonotype was counted a few times. The chain combines TRBV6-5 with TRBJ1-6; 9 bases are a match to TRBD1. The CDR3 contains 13 residues. CDR1 MNHEY and CDR2 SVGAGI come from the germline V gene. Germline trimming cut 7 bases from V and 9 bases from J; bases unmatched to any gene: 4. DNA of the CDR3: TGTGCCAGCACCACAGGGGGCGGTTCACCCCTCCACTTT. Translation gives CASTTGGGSPLHF.

The J gene is TRBJ1-4, the V gene TRBV19; TRBD1 aligns across 7 bases. The CDR3 covers 16 residues. The germline V gene has CDR1 LNHDA and CDR2 SQIVND (reference sequence). V lost 0 bases and J lost 7; bases outside the gene matches: 8. CDR3 sequence reads: CASSIDVTGIREKLFF. The DNA for the CDR3 is TGTGCCAGTAGTATAGATGTGACAGGGATTCGTGAAAAACTGTTTTTT. Combining the CDR3 with reference TRBV19 and TRBJ1-4 gives the whole variable domain DGGITQSPKYLFRKEGQNVTLSCEQNLNHDAMYWYRQDPGQGLRLIYYSQIVNDFQKGDIAEGYSVSREKKESFPLTVTSAQKNPTAFYLCASSIDVTGIREKLFFGSGTQLSVL.

The gene calls are TRBV9 and TRBJ1-4; TRBD1 is a possible D gene (5 bases). Between the trimmed V and J ends, which lost 2 bases and 0 bases, there was a span of 8 bases. The CDR3 has 15 amino acids. Germline V gene sequence: CDR1 SGDLS, CDR2 YYNGEE. This CDR3 reads CASSVRGATNEKLFF. The CDR3, as DNA: TGTGCCAGCAGCGTTAGGGGAGCAACTAATGAAAAACTGTTTTTT.